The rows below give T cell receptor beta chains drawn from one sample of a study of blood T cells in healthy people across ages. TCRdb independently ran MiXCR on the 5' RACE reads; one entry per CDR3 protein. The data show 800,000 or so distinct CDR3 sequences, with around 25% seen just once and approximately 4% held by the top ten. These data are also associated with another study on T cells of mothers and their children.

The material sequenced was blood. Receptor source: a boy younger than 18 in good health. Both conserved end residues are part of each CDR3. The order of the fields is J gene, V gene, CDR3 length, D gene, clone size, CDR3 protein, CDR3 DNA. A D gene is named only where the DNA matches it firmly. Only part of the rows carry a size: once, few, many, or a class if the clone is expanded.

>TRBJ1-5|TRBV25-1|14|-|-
CASSESQGGEPQHF
TGTGCCAGCAGTGAATCGCAGGGTGGGGAGCCCCAGCATTTT
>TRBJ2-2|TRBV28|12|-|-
CASSFPSGELFF
TGTGCCAGCAGTTTCCCTAGCGGGGAGCTGTTTTTT
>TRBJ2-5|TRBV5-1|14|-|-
CASGGQMRGETQYF
TGCGCCAGCGGGGGCCAGATGAGGGGAGAGACCCAGTACTTC
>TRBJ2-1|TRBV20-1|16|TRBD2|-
CSARGLAGVSYNEQFF
TGCAGTGCTAGAGGTCTAGCGGGTGTCTCCTACAATGAGCAGTTCTTC
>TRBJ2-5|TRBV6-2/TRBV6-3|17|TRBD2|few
CASSSRSAGVGWETQYF
TGTGCCAGCAGTTCCCGATCTGCGGGAGTGGGTTGGGAGACCCAGTACTTC
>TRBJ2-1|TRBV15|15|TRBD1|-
CATRRGGQGANEQFF
TGTGCCACCCGCAGAGGGGGACAGGGGGCCAATGAGCAGTTCTTC
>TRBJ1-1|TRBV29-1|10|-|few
CSVLGTEAFF
TGCAGCGTTTTGGGGACTGAAGCTTTCTTT
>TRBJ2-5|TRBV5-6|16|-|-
CASSLLGEVLVETQYF
TGTGCCAGCAGCTTGTTGGGGGAAGTCCTTGTGGAGACCCAGTACTTC
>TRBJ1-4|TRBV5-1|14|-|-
CASSLRQGDEKLFF
TGCGCCAGCAGCTTGAGGCAGGGCGATGAAAAACTGTTTTTT
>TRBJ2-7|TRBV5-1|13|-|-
CASSTDTSYEQYF
TGCGCCAGCAGCACGGACACCTCCTACGAGCAGTACTTC
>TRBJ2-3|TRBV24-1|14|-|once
CATSASSGTDTQYF
TGTGCCACCAGTGCTTCTAGCGGCACAGATACGCAGTATTTT
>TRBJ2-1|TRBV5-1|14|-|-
CASSLKLGLNEQFF
TGCGCCAGCAGCTTGAAGCTGGGGTTGAATGAGCAGTTCTTC
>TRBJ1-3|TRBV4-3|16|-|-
CASSQDTELSGNTIYF
TGCGCCAGCAGCCAAGATACGGAGCTCTCTGGAAACACCATATATTTT
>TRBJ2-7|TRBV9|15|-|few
CASSVARDFSYEQYF
TGTGCCAGCAGCGTAGCACGGGACTTCTCCTACGAGCAGTACTTC
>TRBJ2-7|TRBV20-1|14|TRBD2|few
CSANLAGGPYEQYF
TGCAGTGCTAATTTAGCGGGAGGACCCTACGAGCAGTACTTC
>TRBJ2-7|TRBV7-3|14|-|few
CASSLSIQTYEQYF
TGTGCCAGCAGCTTAAGTATACAAACCTACGAGCAGTACTTC
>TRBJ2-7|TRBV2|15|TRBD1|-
CASRAGTGGGYEQYF
TGTGCCAGCAGGGCCGGGACAGGGGGCGGGTACGAGCAGTACTTC
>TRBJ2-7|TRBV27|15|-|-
CASSSRDIGSYEQYF
TGTGCCAGCAGTTCAAGAGACATAGGCTCCTACGAGCAGTACTTC
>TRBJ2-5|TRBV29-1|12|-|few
CSVVREEETQYF
TGCAGCGTTGTCAGGGAAGAAGAGACCCAGTACTTC
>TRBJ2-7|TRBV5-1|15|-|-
CASRSGVGQLDEQYF
TGCGCCAGCAGGTCCGGCGTCGGACAGTTGGACGAGCAGTACTTC
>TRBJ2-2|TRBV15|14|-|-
CATSYRANTGELFF
TGTGCCACCAGTTACAGGGCGAACACCGGGGAGCTGTTTTTT
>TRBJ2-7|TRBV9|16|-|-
CASSVVGGPSSYEQYF
TGTGCCAGCAGCGTAGTCGGGGGGCCCTCCTCCTACGAGCAGTACTTC
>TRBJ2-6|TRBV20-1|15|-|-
CSAPDRRTRANVLTF
TGCAGTGCTCCAGACCGCAGAACAAGGGCCAACGTCCTGACTTTC
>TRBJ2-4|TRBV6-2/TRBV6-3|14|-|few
CASSSGRPGNIQYF
TGTGCCAGCAGTTCCGGCAGGCCGGGGAACATTCAGTACTTC
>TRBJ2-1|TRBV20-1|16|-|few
CSAREFGSGPYNEQFF
TGCAGTGCTAGAGAGTTTGGGTCGGGCCCCTACAATGAGCAGTTCTTC
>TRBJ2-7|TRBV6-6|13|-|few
CASSPGIEDEQYF
TGTGCCAGCAGTCCGGGCATAGAGGACGAGCAGTACTTC
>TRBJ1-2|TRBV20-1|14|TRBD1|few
CSAGGDRGEYGYTF
TGCAGTGCTGGCGGGGACAGGGGAGAGTATGGCTACACCTTC
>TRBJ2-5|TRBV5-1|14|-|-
CASSQGTPGETQYF
TGCGCCAGCAGCCAAGGGACACCGGGAGAGACCCAGTACTTC
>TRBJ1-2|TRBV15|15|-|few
CATSLTTGTSYGYTF
TGTGCCACCAGCCTTACCACCGGGACCTCCTATGGCTACACCTTC
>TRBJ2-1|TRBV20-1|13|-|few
CSASWLANNEQFF
TGCAGTGCTAGTTGGCTAGCGAACAATGAGCAGTTCTTC
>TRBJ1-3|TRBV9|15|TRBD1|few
CASSETGGGGNTIYF
TGTGCCAGCAGCGAGACAGGGGGAGGCGGAAACACCATATATTTT
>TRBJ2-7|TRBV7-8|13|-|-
CASSPPERDEQYF
TGTGCCAGCAGCCCACCCGAAAGGGACGAGCAGTACTTC
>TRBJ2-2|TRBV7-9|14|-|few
CASSLQANTGELFF
TGTGCCAGCAGCTTACAGGCGAACACCGGGGAGCTGTTTTTT
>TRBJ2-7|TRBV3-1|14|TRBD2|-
CASTLGTNSYEQYF
TGTGCCAGCACTCTTGGGACTAATTCCTACGAGCAGTACTTC
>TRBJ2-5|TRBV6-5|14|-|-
CASSYSVFQETQYF
TGTGCCAGCAGTTACTCGGTGTTCCAAGAGACCCAGTACTTC
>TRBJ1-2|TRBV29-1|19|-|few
CSVEKLVSDTIEGDYGYTF
TGCAGCGTTGAGAAGCTTGTCAGCGACACCATCGAAGGAGACTATGGCTACACCTTC
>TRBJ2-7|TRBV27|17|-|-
CASSPSDSPDRNYEQYF
TGTGCCAGCAGTCCCTCAGACAGTCCCGATCGGAACTACGAGCAGTACTTC
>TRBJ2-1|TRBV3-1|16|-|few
CASSSQVFPPYNEQFF
TGTGCCAGCAGCTCCCAAGTCTTCCCCCCCTACAATGAGCAGTTCTTC
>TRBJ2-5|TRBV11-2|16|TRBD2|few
CASSLELAGGRETQYF
TGTGCCAGCAGCTTAGAACTAGCGGGGGGGCGAGAGACCCAGTACTTC
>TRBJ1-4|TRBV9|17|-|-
CASSSSRTGRSTEKLFF
TGTGCCAGCAGCTCATCACGGACGGGCAGGTCTACGGAAAAACTGTTTTTT
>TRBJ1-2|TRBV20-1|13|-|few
CSARTMEGDGYTF
TGCAGTGCTAGGACCATGGAGGGAGATGGCTACACCTTC
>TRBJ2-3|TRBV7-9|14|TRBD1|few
CASSHGQGLDTQYF
TGTGCCAGCAGCCACGGACAGGGGCTAGATACGCAGTATTTT
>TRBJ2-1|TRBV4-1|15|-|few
CASSPSQGSYNEQFF
TGCGCCAGCAGCCCTTCCCAGGGATCCTACAATGAGCAGTTCTTC
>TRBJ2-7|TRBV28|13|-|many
CASSSGLTYEQYF
TGTGCCAGCAGTTCGGGGCTCACCTACGAGCAGTACTTC
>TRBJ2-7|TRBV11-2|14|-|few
CASSYNRDPGEQYF
TGTGCCAGCAGCTACAACCGGGACCCCGGCGAGCAGTACTTC
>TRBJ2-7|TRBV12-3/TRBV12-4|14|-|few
CASSFSLDSYEQYF
TGTGCCAGCAGTTTTTCCTTAGACTCCTACGAGCAGTACTTC
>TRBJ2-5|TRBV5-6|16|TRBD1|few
CASSFPGDRGEQTQYF
TGTGCCAGCAGCTTCCCCGGGGACAGGGGCGAACAGACCCAGTACTTC
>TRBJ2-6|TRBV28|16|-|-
CASKATNRGGANVLTF
TGTGCCAGCAAGGCGACAAACCGTGGTGGGGCCAACGTCCTGACTTTC